This passage covers 25 T cell receptor beta chains from one sample sequenced in a study of blood T cells in healthy people across ages. Primed by a sample-barcoded 5' primer and a J-beta primer mix, a second PCR proceeded for 7 to 11 cycles. TCRdb redid the calling of the 5' RACE reads with MiXCR, one entry per CDR3 protein. The sample has roughly 790,000 distinct CDR3 sequences; roughly 47% are singletons. Material for sequencing was blood. These receptors all stem from a woman in her fifties or sixties in good health.

To note about this clonotype: The junction does not match germline at one end; this may be a read error. The J gene is TRBJ2-4, the V gene TRBV6-2 or TRBV6-3; TRBD1 aligns across 7 bases. Germline V gene sequence: CDR1 MNHEY, CDR2 SVGEGT. The CDR3 runs 15 residues. CDR3 nucleotide sequence: TGCGCCAGCAGTTGGGAGCTACCACCGCAGGGGGACCAGTACTTC. This encodes CASSWELPPQGDQYF.

This clonotype was observed a few times. The J gene is TRBJ2-6, the V gene TRBV21-1. TRBV21-1 is recorded as a pseudogene. The CDR3 has 17 amino acids. The CDR3 DNA reads TGTGCCAGCAGCAAATACTGTAAGCTCTCTGGGGCCAACGTCCCGACTTTC. Encoded protein: CASSKYCKLSGANVPTF.

This chain uses TRBV20-1 with TRBJ2-1, with 11 bases lining up with TRBD1. The CDR3 has 15 residues. CDR1 is DFQATT, CDR2 SNEGSKA, per germline (reference sequence). The trim removed 0 bases at V and 5 bases at J, leaving 3 bases unmatched. The CDR3 protein is CSARDGTGGDNEQFF. The CDR3 DNA is TGCAGTGCTAGAGATGGGACAGGGGGGGACAATGAGCAGTTCTTC.

Of note for this clonotype: At one boundary the junction diverges from the germline segment, which might be a read error. This chain connects TRBV30 to TRBJ2-5; D tentatively fits TRBD1 or TRBD2 (5 bases each). Germline V gene data show CDR1 as GTSNPN and CDR2 as SVGIG (reference sequence). The CDR3 contains 12 residues. CDR3 region: CAGSTGWETQYF. DNA of the CDR3: TGTGCCGGGAGTACAGGTTGGGAGACCCAGTACTTC.

The CDR3 DNA is TGTGCCAGCAGCTTGCAAGGACAGGGCCAAGAGACCCAGTACTTC. This gives the protein CASSLQGQGQETQYF. This chain uses TRBV7-9 with TRBJ2-5; 8 bases agree with TRBD1. This CDR3 spans 15 amino acids. J was trimmed by 1 base and V by 3 bases; bases with no gene match: 4. Germline CDR1 is SEHNR and CDR2 is FQNEAQ (reference sequence).

The chain combines TRBV9 with TRBJ1-2; D is possibly TRBD1 (5 bases). The CDR3 has 14 residues. The V gene's germline CDR1 is SGDLS and CDR2 YYNGEE. V lost 0 bases to trimming and J lost 2 bases, with 8 bases between them. CDR3 DNA sequence: TGTGCCAGCAGCGTAGGGGACGTAAACTATGGCTACACCTTC. As protein: CASSVGDVNYGYTF.

The CDR3 sequence: CASSPPGVTDTQYF. Written as DNA, the CDR3 is TGTGCCAGCAGCCCCCCGGGGGTCACAGATACGCAGTATTTT. The chain links TRBV6-5 to TRBJ2-3; TRBD2 might be the D (6 bases). V lost 6 bases and J lost 2, with 12 bases in between. Germline CDR1 is MNHEY and CDR2 is SVGAGI. The CDR3 contains 14 residues.

V usage is TRBV4-3 and J usage is TRBJ2-7, with D perhaps TRBD2 (5 bases). Germline assignment: CDR1 LGHNA and CDR2 YSLEER. Trimming removed 0 bases from V and 7 bases from J, with 16 bases in between. This CDR3 spans 15 amino acids. CDR3 in DNA: TGCGCCAGCAGCCAAGAACGGGAATTAAACAATGAGCAGTACTTC. As protein: CASSQERELNNEQYF.

In regard to this clonotype: A single base separates this from a much larger clone, so it may be a read error. The chain has TRBV7-2 and TRBJ2-7; 9 bases map to TRBD1. Germline V gene sequence: CDR1 SGHTA, CDR2 FQGNSA. Germline trimming cut 6 bases from V and 3 bases from J; bases unmatched to any gene: 6. This CDR3 is built from 14 residues. CDR3 amino acids: CASSIGTGFYEQYF. The CDR3 DNA follows: TGTGCCAGCAGTATAGGGACAGGGTTCTACGAGCAGTACTTC.

This clonotype has only a few counts. This sequence joins TRBV3-1 and TRBJ2-1; tentatively, D is TRBD1 or TRBD2 (5 bases each). The CDR3 is 16 residues long. V was pared by 0 bases and J by 4 bases, with 13 bases between. Looked up from germline, CDR1 is LGHDT and CDR2 is YNNKEL (reference sequence). The CDR3 here is CASSQEGVLLYNEQFF. CDR3 bases: TGTGCCAGCAGCCAAGAGGGGGTTCTGCTATACAATGAGCAGTTCTTC.

In its sample, this clonotype was seen a few times. The V gene is TRBV25-1, the J gene TRBJ2-5; no clear D. This CDR3 is built from 13 residues. V was shortened by 5 bases and J by 11 bases, with 18 bases between the two germline ends. CDR1 is MGHDK, CDR2 SYGVNS, per germline. DNA for the CDR3: TGTGCCAGCAGTCGACCGGAAAACAATGAGCAGTACTTC. Its translation: CASSRPENNEQYF.

The chain employs TRBV18 and TRBJ2-3; D ambiguous. CDR1 is KGHSH and CDR2 is LQKENI in the germline V gene. The ends were cut back, 2 bases at V and 0 bases at J, with 12 bases in the middle. The CDR3 is made up of 16 amino acids. The CDR3 sequence: CASSPSSDLSTDTQYF. The CDR3, as DNA: TGTGCCAGCTCACCATCCAGCGATCTTAGCACAGATACGCAGTATTTT.

The chain links TRBV4-2 to TRBJ2-3; D uncertain. Germline-derived CDR1 and CDR2 are LGHNA and YNFKEQ. The CDR3 has 13 amino acids. V lost 2 bases, J lost 6 bases, and 9 bases lay in between. CDR3: CASSQPTADTQYF. The CDR3 DNA sequence: TGTGCCAGCAGCCAACCAACCGCTGATACGCAGTATTTT.

The chain carries TRBV19 and TRBJ2-3; D gene ambiguous. The CDR3 extends over 15 amino acids. Germline CDR1 and CDR2: LNHDA and SQIVND (reference sequence). V was pared by 0 bases and J by 0 bases, with 7 bases between. The CDR3 nucleotides are TGTGCCAGTAGTATAGATGTCAGAAGCACAGATACGCAGTATTTT. Translation: CASSIDVRSTDTQYF. Together with reference TRBV19 and TRBJ2-3, the CDR3 gives the full variable domain: DGGITQSPKYLFRKEGQNVTLSCEQNLNHDAMYWYRQDPGQGLRLIYYSQIVNDFQKGDIAEGYSVSREKKESFPLTVTSAQKNPTAFYLCASSIDVRSTDTQYFGPGTRLTVL.

The chain joins TRBV6-2 or TRBV6-3 to TRBJ2-3, with D perhaps matching TRBD1 (6 bases). Per the germline V gene, CDR1 is MNHEY and CDR2 is SVGEGT. The CDR3 consists of 19 residues. The germline V and J ends were trimmed by 6 bases and 2 bases, with 27 bases remaining between them. CDR3 DNA: TGTGCCAGCAGACTCGACAGGTCCTTTATCCATCGGAACACAGATACGCAGTATTTT. Residues: CASRLDRSFIHRNTDTQYF.

This clonotype has ten or more counts. The CDR3, as DNA: TGTGCCGTAAGCCGCACGGACCTTCTCGGAACAGATACGCAGTATTTT. It yields the protein CAVSRTDLLGTDTQYF. The rearrangement links TRBV10-3 to TRBJ2-3; D is unclear. Between the trimmed V and J ends, which lost 11 bases and 3 bases, there was a span of 24 bases. The CDR3 length is 16 residues. Germline CDR1 is ENHRY and CDR2 is SYGVKD.

The chain recombines TRBV12-3 or TRBV12-4 with TRBJ2-5, with 9 bases that match TRBD1. The CDR3 has 12 amino acids. After removal of 5 bases from V and 11 bases from J, the junction contained 6 bases not matched to a gene. The CDR3 region is CASSPPGQGQYF. In DNA, the CDR3 is TGTGCCAGCAGTCCTCCGGGACAGGGTCAGTACTTC.

Many counts were recorded for this clonotype. CDR3 nucleotide sequence: TGTGCCAGCAGCTTATCGGGGAACAATCAGCCCCAGCATTTT. Translated, it gives CASSLSGNNQPQHF. The chain carries TRBV7-9 and TRBJ1-5; no reliable D call. Germline CDR1 and CDR2: SEHNR and FQNEAQ (reference sequence). The CDR3 consists of 14 residues. The V end was cut by 2 bases, the J end by 3 bases, with 8 bases between.

V gene TRBV2 combines with J gene TRBJ2-3; D is possibly TRBD2 (5 bases). Germline lookup yields CDR1 SNHLY and CDR2 FYNNEI. CDR3 length: 16 residues. V lost 6 bases to trimming and J lost 0 bases, with 16 bases between them. In DNA, the CDR3 is TGTGCCAGCAGGAGGACTGCCCGGCTAAGCACAGATACGCAGTATTTT. Its translation is CASRRTARLSTDTQYF.

This rearrangement joins TRBV29-1 to TRBJ2-7, with TRBD2 as a possible D gene (5 bases). This CDR3 comprises 11 residues. V was shortened by 6 bases and J by 9 bases, with 15 bases between the two germline ends. In germline, CDR1 is SQVTM, CDR2 ANQGSEA. Here the CDR3 DNA reads TGCAGCGTGGAGTTGATGGCGGGGCAGTACTTC. Protein sequence: CSVELMAGQYF.

This clonotype came up a few times. The V call is TRBV7-2, the J call TRBJ1-4, with 7 nucleotides matching TRBD1. V lost 5 bases to trimming and J lost 7 bases; unmatched junction nucleotides: 13. CDR1 and CDR2 from the germline V gene are SGHTA and FQGNSA. The CDR3 is 16 amino acids. CDR3 coding DNA: TGTGCCAGCAGCCTTACCTTCGACAGGGTGGTTGAAAAACTGTTTTTT. Protein product: CASSLTFDRVVEKLFF.

The rearrangement links TRBV12-3 or TRBV12-4 to TRBJ2-3, with TRBD1 matching 8 bases. V trimming: 3 bases; J trimming: 0 bases; junction bases outside the gene matches: 8. The CDR3 runs to 17 residues. CDR3 protein: CASSFGTGVSSTDTQYF. CDR3 nucleotide sequence: TGTGCCAGCAGTTTTGGGACAGGAGTGTCAAGCACAGATACGCAGTATTTT.

The J gene is TRBJ2-7, the V gene TRBV27; no clear D gene. This CDR3 region has 12 residues. Germline-derived CDR1 and CDR2 are MNHEY and SMNVEV (reference sequence). V shed 6 bases and J shed 2 bases, with 8 bases lying between them. CDR3 region: CASSLNAYEQYF. The DNA for the CDR3 is TGTGCCAGCAGCCTGAACGCCTACGAGCAGTACTTC.

This clonotype showed up just a few times. The rearrangement joins TRBV20-1 to TRBJ2-5; D is perhaps TRBD2 (5 bases). This CDR3 is 14 amino acids long. The ends were cut back, 0 bases at V and 5 bases at J, with 13 bases in the middle. The V gene's germline CDR1 is DFQATT and CDR2 SNEGSKA (reference sequence). The CDR3 DNA reads as TGCAGTGCTAGAGATTCGTCTAGCCTGGAGACCCAGTACTTC. Translated, it gives CSARDSSSLETQYF.

A few counts support this clonotype. This sequence joins TRBV6-6 and TRBJ2-3; a possible D gene is TRBD1 (5 bases). The V gene's germline CDR1 is MNHNY and CDR2 SVGAGI (reference sequence). V gave up 8 bases and J gave up 3 bases, with 15 bases separating them. CDR3 size: 14 residues. The CDR3 loop is CASGTGIGTDTQYF. Here the CDR3 DNA reads TGTGCCAGCGGTACAGGTATAGGAACAGATACGCAGTATTTT.